This T cell receptor (beta chain) was obtained from a study of shared clonotypes between healthy human individuals. The study, taken as a whole, reports: The study sampled only blood, and tissue repertoires likely differ.

Only in-frame clones appear in the TCRdb table, and some are missing; sequencing was by immunoSEQ multiplex PCR. This table has 2 million to 2.5 million clones, 93% appearing once. The V end was cut by 0 bases, the J end by 5 bases, with 13 bases between. Looked up from germline, CDR1 is GTSNPN and CDR2 is SVGIG (reference sequence). The CDR3 totals 15 residues. For this clone: The antigen is unknown.

This TCR was sampled from a man younger than 35 in good health. Some clones in this sample may be carry-over from other donors' samples. The chain uses TRBV30 and TRBJ2-2; a possible D gene is TRBD1 (7 bases). The sequenced material came from naive CD4+ T cells from PBMCs. Specified subset: CD45RA+ positively selected. The CDR3 nucleotides are TGTGCCTGGAGTGTACTGACAGGGAGGACCGGGGAGCTGTTTTTT. Amino acid sequence: CAWSVLTGRTGELFF.